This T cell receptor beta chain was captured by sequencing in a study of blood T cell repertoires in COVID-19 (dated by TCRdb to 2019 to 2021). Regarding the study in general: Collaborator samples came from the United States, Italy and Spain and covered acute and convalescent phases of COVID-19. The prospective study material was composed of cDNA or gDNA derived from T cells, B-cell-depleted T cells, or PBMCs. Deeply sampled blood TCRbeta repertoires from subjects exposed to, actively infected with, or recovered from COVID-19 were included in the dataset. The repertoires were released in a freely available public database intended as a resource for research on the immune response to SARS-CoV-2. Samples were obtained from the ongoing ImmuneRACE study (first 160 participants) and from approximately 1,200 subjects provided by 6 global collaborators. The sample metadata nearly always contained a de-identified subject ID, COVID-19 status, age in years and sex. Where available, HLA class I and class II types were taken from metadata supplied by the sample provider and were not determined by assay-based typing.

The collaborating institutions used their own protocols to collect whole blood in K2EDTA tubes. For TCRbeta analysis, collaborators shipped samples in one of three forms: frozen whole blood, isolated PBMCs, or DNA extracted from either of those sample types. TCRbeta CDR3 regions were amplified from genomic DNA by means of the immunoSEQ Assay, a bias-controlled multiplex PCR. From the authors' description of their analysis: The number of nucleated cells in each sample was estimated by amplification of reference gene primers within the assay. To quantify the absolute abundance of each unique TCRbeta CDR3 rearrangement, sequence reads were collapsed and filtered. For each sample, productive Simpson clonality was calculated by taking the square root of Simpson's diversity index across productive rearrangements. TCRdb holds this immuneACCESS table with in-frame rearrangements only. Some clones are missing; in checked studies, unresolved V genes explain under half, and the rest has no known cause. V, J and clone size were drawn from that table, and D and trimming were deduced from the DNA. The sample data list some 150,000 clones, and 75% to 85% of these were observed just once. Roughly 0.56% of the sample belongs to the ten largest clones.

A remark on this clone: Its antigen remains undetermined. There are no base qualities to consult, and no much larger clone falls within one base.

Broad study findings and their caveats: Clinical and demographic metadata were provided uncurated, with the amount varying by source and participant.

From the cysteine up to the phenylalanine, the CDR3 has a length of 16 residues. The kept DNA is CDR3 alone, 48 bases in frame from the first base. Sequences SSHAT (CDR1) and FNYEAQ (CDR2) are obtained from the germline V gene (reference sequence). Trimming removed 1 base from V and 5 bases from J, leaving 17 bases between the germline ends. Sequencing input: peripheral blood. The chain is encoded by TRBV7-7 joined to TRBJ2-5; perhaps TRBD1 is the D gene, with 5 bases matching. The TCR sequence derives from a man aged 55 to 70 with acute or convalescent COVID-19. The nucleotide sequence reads TGTGCCAGCAGCTTAGGAACTGGGGCGGAAAGGGAGACCCAGTACTTC. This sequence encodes CASSLGTGAERETQYF.